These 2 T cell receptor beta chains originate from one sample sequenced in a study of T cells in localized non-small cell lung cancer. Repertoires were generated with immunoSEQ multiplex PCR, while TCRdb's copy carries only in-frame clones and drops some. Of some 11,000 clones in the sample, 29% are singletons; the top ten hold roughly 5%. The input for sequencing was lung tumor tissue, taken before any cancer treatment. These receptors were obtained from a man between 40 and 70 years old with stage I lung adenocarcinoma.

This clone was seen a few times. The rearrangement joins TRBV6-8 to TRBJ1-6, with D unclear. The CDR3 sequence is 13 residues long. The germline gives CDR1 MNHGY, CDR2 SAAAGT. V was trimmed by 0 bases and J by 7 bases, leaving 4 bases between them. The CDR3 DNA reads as TGTGCCAGCAGTTACTCCAGGAATTCACCCCTCCACTTT. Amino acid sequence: CASSYSRNSPLHF.

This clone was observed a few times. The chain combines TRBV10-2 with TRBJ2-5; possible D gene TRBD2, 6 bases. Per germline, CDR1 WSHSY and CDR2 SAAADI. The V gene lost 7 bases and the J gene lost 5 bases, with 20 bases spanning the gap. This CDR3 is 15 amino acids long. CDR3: CASTRTTLGRETQYF. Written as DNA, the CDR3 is TGCGCCAGCACCCGGACTACCCTGGGGCGGGAGACCCAGTACTTC.